These 6 T cell receptor beta chains came from one sample sequenced in a study of T cells after somatic rescue of genetic block. Some clones are missing from TCRdb's copy, which holds only in-frame ones; the method was immunoSEQ multiplex PCR. The data show 15,000 or so clones, around three quarters seen once. The sample comprised peripheral blood mononuclear cells (PBMCs). Every receptor here comes from a boy between 10 and 17 years old.

The V and J genes are TRBV11-3 and TRBJ2-3; D unclear. Trimming shortened V by 2 bases and J by 10 bases, and 7 bases separated the two germline ends. The CDR3 extends over 11 amino acids. CDR1 and CDR2 (germline): SGHNT, YENEEA. CDR3 protein: CASSLQGAQYF. The CDR3 coding sequence is TGTGCCAGCAGCTTACAAGGAGCGCAGTATTTT.

V gene TRBV28 combines with J gene TRBJ1-2; TRBD1 aligns across 7 bases. CDR1 and CDR2 (germline): MDHEN, SYDVKM. V shed 4 bases and J 5 bases; nucleotides not matched to a gene: 1. The CDR3 length is 12 residues. The CDR3 loop is CASSSGGYGYTF. The DNA for the CDR3 is TGTGCCAGCAGTTCAGGGGGATATGGCTACACCTTC.

The table lists this clone with a few counts. This sequence joins TRBV7-9 and TRBJ2-3; tentative D call: TRBD2 (6 bases). Deletions cut 6 bases from V and 2 bases from J, with 9 bases between. The CDR3 consists of 13 residues. Germline CDR1 reads SEHNR; CDR2 reads FQNEAQ (reference sequence). The CDR3 spells CASRGGYTDTQYF. In nucleotides, the CDR3 is TGTGCCAGCAGGGGGGGTTACACAGATACGCAGTATTTT.

The J gene is TRBJ2-4, the V gene TRBV6-6; D is possibly TRBD1 or TRBD2 (5 bases each). Germline CDR1 is MNHNY and CDR2 is SVGAGI (reference sequence). This CDR3 comprises 16 residues. V lost 6 bases, J lost 0 bases, and 15 bases lay in between. The CDR3: CASRTGTALAKNIQYF. DNA for the CDR3: TGTGCCAGCAGGACCGGGACCGCTCTAGCCAAAAACATTCAGTACTTC.

V gene TRBV28 combines with J gene TRBJ2-7; D not resolved. CDR1 and CDR2 (germline): MDHEN, SYDVKM. The CDR3 runs 13 residues. Between the trimmed V and J ends, which lost 2 bases and 4 bases, there was a span of 9 bases. CDR3 nucleotide sequence: TGTGCCAGCAGTTTAGCCGTCAAATACGAGCAGTACTTC. Amino acid sequence: CASSLAVKYEQYF.

In this sample, this clone turned up a few times. The chain carries TRBV7-7 and TRBJ1-1; D is unresolved. This CDR3 is 13 amino acids long. Deletions cut 5 bases from V and 4 bases from J, with 11 bases between. Looked up from germline, CDR1 is SSHAT and CDR2 is FNYEAQ (reference sequence). The CDR3 DNA follows: TGTGCCAGCAGCCCCTTGTGGGGCACTGAAGCTTTCTTT. Its protein is CASSPLWGTEAFF. Full variable domain (rest looked up from reference TRBV7-7 and TRBJ1-1): GAGVSQSPRYKVTKRGQDVTLRCDPISSHATLYWYQQALGQGPEFLTYFNYEAQPDKSGLPSDRFSAERPEGSISTLTIQRTEQRDSAMYRCASSPLWGTEAFFGQGTRLTVV.